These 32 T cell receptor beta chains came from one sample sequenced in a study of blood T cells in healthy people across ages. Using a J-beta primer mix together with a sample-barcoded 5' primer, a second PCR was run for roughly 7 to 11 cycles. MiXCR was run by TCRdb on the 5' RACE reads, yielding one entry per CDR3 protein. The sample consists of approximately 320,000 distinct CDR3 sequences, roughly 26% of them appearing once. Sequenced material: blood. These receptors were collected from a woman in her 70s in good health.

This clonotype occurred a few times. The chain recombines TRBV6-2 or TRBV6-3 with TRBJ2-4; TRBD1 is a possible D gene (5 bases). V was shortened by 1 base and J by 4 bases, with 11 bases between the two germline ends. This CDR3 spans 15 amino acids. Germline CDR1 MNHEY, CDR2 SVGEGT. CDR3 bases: TGTGCCAGCAGTTACTACCAGGGTCGGAAAAACATTCAGTACTTC. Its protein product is CASSYYQGRKNIQYF.

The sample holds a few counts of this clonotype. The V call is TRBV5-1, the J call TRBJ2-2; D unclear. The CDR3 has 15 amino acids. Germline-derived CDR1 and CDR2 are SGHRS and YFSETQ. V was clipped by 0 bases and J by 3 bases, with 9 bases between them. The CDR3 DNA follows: TGCGCCAGCAGCTTGGCCGGTGCGGACACCGGGGAGCTGTTTTTT. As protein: CASSLAGADTGELFF.

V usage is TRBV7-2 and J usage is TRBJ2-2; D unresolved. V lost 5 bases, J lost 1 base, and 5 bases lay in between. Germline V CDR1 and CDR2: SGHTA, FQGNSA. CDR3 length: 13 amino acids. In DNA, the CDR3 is TGTGCCAGCAGCCGTAGGAACACCGGGGAGCTGTTTTTT. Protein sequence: CASSRRNTGELFF.

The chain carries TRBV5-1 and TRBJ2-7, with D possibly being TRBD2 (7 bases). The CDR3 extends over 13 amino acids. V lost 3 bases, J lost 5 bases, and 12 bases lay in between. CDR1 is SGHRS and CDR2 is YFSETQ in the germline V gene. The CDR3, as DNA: TGCGCCAGCAGCTGGGGAGGGGACAACGAGCAGTACTTC. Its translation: CASSWGGDNEQYF.

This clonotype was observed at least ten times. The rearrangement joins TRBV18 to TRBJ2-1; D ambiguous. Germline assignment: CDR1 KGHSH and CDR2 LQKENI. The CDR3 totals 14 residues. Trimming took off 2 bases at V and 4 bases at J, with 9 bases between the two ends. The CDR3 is CASSPSPGYNEQFF. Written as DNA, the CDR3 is TGTGCCAGCTCACCAAGTCCGGGTTACAATGAGCAGTTCTTC.

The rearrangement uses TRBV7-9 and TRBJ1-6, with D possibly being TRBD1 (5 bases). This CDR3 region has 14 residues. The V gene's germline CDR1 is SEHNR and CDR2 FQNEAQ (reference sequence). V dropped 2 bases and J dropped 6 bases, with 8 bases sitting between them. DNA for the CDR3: TGTGCCAGCAGCTTAACGGGGCCTAATTCACCCCTCCACTTT. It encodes CASSLTGPNSPLHF.

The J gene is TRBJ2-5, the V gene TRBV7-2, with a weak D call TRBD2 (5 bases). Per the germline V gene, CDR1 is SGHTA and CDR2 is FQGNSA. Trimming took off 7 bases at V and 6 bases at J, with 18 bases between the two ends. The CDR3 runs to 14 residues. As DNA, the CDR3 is TGTGCCAGCACCCAGGAGTCCGGGATACAGACCCAGTACTTC. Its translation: CASTQESGIQTQYF.

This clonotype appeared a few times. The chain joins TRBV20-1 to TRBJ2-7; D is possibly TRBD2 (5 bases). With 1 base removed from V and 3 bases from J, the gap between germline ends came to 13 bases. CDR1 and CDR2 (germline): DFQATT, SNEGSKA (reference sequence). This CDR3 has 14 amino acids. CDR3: CSARVQDSYYEQYF. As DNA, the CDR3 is TGCAGTGCTAGAGTCCAGGACTCTTACTACGAGCAGTACTTC.

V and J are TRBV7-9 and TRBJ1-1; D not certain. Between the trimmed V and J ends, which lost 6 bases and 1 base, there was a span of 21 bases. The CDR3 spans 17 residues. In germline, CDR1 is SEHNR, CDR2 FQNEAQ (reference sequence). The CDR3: CASSDPPGPGGNTEAFF. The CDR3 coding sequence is TGTGCCAGCAGTGATCCACCCGGCCCAGGAGGGAACACTGAAGCTTTCTTT.

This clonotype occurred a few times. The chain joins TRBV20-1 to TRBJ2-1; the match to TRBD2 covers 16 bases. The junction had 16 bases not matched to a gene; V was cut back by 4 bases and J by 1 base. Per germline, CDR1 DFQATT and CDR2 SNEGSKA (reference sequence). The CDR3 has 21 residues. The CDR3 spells CSATNHQGTSGRAFSYNEQFF. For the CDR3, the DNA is TGCAGTGCTACCAATCACCAAGGGACTAGCGGGAGGGCCTTTTCCTACAATGAGCAGTTCTTC.

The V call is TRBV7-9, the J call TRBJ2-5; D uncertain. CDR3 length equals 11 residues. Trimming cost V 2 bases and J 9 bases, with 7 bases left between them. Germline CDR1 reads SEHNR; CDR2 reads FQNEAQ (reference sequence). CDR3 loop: CASSLNRAQYF. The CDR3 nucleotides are TGTGCCAGCAGCTTAAATCGGGCCCAGTACTTC.

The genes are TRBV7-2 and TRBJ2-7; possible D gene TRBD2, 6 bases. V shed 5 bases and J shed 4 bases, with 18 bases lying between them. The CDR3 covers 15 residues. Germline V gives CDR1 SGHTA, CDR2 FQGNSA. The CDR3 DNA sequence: TGTGCCAGCAGCCCCAAGGGACTCGACTTTTACGAGCAGTACTTC. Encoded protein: CASSPKGLDFYEQYF.

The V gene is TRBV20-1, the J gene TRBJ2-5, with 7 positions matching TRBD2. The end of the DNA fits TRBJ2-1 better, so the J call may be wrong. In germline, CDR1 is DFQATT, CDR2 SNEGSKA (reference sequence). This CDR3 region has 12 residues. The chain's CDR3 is CSARVGDYEQFF. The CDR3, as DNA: TGCAGTGCTAGGGTAGGGGACTACGAGCAGTTCTTC.

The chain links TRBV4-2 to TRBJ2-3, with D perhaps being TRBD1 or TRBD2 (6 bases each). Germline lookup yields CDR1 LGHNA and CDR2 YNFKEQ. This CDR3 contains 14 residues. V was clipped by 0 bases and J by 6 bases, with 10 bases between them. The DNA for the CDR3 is TGTGCCAGCAGCCAAGAGCGGGACATGGATACGCAGTATTTT. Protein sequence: CASSQERDMDTQYF.

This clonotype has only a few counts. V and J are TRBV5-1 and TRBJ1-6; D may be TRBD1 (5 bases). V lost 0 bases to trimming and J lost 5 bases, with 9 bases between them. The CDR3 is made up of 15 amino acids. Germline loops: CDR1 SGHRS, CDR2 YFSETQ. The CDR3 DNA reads TGCGCCAGCAGCTTGGGGGGGACGGATAATTCACCCCTCCACTTT. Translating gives CASSLGGTDNSPLHF.

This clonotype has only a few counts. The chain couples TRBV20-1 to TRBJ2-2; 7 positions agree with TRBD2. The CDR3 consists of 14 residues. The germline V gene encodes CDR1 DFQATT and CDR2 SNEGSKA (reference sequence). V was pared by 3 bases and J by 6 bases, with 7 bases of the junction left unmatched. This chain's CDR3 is CSASGGSIAGELFF. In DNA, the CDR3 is TGCAGTGCTAGTGGCGGGAGTATTGCCGGGGAGCTGTTTTTT.

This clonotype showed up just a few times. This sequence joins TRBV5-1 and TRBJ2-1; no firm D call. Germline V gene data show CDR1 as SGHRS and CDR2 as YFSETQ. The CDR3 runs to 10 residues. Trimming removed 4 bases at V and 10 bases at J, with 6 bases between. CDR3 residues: CASSILEQFF. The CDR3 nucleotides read TGCGCCAGCAGCATACTAGAGCAGTTCTTC.

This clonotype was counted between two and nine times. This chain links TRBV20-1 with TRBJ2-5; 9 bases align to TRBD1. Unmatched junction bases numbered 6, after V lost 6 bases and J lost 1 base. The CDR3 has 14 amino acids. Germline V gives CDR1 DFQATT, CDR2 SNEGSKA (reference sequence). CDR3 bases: TGCAGTGCAGACAGGGGGGGCTTCCAAGAGACCCAGTACTTC. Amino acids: CSADRGGFQETQYF.

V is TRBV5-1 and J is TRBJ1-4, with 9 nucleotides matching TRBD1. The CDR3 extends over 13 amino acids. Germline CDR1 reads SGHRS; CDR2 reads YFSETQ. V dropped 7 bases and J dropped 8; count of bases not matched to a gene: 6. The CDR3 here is CASGTGGSEKLFF. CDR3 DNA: TGCGCCAGCGGAACAGGGGGCAGCGAAAAACTGTTTTTT.

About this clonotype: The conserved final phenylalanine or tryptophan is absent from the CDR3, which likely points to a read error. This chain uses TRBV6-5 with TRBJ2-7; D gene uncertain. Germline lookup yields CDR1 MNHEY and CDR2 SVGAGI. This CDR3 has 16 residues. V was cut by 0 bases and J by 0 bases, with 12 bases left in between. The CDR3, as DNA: TGTGCCAGCAGTTACTCGAAGCTTTCCAGCTCCTACGAGCAGTACTCC. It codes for CASSYSKLSSSYEQYS.

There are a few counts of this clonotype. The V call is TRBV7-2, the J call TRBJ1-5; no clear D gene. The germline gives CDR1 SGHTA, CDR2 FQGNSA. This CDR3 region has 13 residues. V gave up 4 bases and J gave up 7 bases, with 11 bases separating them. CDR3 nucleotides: TGTGCCAGCAGCTCCCCCTTGGGGCAGCCCCAGCATTTT. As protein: CASSSPLGQPQHF.

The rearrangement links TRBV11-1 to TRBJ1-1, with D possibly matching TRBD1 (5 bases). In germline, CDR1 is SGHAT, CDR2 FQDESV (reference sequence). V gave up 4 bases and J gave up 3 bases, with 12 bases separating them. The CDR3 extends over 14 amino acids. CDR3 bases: TGTGCCAGCAGCTCGAGACAGCTTTACACTGAAGCTTTCTTT. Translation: CASSSRQLYTEAFF.

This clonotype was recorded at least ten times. The CDR3 region has the DNA TGTGCCAGCAGCGTTGGGACCACCAAGGGGGAAAAACTGTTTTTT. This translates into CASSVGTTKGEKLFF. This chain joins TRBV9 and TRBJ1-4, with a tentative D call TRBD1 (5 bases). This CDR3 is built from 15 residues. Germline values: CDR1 SGDLS, CDR2 YYNGEE. Trimming left V 2 bases short and J 8 bases short, with 16 bases between.

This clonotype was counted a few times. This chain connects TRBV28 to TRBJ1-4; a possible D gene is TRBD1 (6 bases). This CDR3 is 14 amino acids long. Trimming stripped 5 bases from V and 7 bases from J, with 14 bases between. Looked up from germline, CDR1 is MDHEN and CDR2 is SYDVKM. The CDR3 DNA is TGTGCCAGCAGTCGAGGGGGGTCTCCTGAAAAACTGTTTTTT. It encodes CASSRGGSPEKLFF.

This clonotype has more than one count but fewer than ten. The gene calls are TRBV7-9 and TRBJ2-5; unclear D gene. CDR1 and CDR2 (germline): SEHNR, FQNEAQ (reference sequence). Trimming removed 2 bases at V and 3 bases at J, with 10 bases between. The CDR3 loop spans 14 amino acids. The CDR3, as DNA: TGTGCCAGCAGCTTATTTCAGGAAAAAGAGACCCAGTACTTC. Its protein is CASSLFQEKETQYF.

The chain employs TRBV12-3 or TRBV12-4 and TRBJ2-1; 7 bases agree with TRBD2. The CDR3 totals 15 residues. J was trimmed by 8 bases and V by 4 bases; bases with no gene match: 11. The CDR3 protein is CASSSWGEGHHEQFF. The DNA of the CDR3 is TGTGCCAGCAGTTCGTGGGGGGAGGGTCACCATGAGCAGTTCTTC.

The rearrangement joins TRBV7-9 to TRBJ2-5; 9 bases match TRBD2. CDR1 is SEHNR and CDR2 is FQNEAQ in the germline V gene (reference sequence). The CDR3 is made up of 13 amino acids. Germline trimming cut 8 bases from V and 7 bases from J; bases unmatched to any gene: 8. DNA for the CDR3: TGTGCCAGCCTATCTAGCGGGATATGGACCCAGTACTTC. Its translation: CASLSSGIWTQYF.

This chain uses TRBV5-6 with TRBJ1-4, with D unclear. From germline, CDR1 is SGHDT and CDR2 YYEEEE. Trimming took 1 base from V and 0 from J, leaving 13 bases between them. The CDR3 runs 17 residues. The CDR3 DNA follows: TGTGCCAGCAGCTTGTCCGCCAGCTACGCAACTAATGAAAAACTGTTTTTT. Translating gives CASSLSASYATNEKLFF.

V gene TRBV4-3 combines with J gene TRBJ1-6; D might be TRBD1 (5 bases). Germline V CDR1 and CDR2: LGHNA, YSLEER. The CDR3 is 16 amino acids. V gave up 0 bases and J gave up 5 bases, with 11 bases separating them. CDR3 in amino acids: CASSQEFRVHNSPLHF. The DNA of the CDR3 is TGCGCCAGCAGCCAAGAGTTCAGGGTGCATAATTCACCCCTCCACTTT.

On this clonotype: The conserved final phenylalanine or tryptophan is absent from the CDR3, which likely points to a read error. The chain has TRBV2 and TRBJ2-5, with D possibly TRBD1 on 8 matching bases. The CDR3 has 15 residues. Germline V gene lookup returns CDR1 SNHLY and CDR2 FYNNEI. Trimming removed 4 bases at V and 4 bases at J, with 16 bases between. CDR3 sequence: CASSGKDREGETQYL. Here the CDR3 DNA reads TGTGCCAGCAGTGGGAAGGACAGGGAGGGAGAGACCCAGTACCTC.

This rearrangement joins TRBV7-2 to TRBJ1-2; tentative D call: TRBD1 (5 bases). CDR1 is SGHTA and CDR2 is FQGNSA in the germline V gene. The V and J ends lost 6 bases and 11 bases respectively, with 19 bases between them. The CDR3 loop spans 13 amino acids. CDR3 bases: TGTGCCAGCAGTCGCGGCGACAGCCCCCAATACACCTTC. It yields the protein CASSRGDSPQYTF.

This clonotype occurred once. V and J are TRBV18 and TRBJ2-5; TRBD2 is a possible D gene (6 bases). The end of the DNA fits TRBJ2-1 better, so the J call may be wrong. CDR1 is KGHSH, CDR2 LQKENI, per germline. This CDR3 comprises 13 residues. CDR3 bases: TGTGCCAGCTCACCAGGAACGGGGGATGAGCAGTTCTTC. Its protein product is CASSPGTGDEQFF.